This TCR beta chain was observed in a study of T cell repertoires in cytomegalovirus infection. V lost 1 base and J 6 bases, leaving 7 bases between the germline ends. Looked up from germline, CDR1 is SGHVT and CDR2 is SQSDAQ. CDR3 length: 12 residues. TCRdb redid the calling of the reads with MiXCR, one entry per CDR3 protein. The repertoire consists of 200,000 to 250,000 distinct CDR3 sequences, with roughly an eighth occurring once and the leading ten covering approximately 1.6%. Study-level results: In two of eight donors, the top clonotype was HLA-C-restricted CMV-specific.

Concerning this clonotype itself: As yet, its antigen is unknown.

The sequenced sample consisted of PBMCs. This chain uses TRBV7-4 with TRBJ2-7; no firm D call. The receptor's source is a human donor in good health (CMV status not recorded). Some clones in this sample may be carry-over from other donors' samples. The DNA for the CDR3 is TGTGCCAGCAGCTTAGGGCAGACCGAGCAGTACTTC. Residues: CASSLGQTEQYF.